This TCR beta chain is from a study of blood T cell repertoires in COVID-19. Study-wide background: In each case, the material was cDNA or gDNA derived from T cells, B-cell-depleted T cells, or PBMCs.

In the source study's methods: Cell counts per sample came from amplifying reference gene primers. Using immunoSEQ multiplex PCR, the repertoire was profiled, and TCRdb retains in-frame clones only, with some absent. Clone size and the V and J calls come from that table; the DNA yielded D and trimming. The sample includes around 160,000 clones, around 80% of them seen just once. V was cut by 3 bases and J by 4 bases, with 15 bases left in between. In germline, CDR1 is MNHNS, CDR2 SASEGT. The CDR3 totals 15 residues. The sequenced sample consisted of peripheral blood. This clonotype was sampled from a man in his 60s with active or convalescent COVID-19. This chain uses TRBV6-1 with TRBJ1-2, with a weak D call TRBD1 (5 bases). CDR3 loop: CASSDPTGTSYGYTF. The CDR3 DNA reads TGTGCCAGCAGTGATCCCACCGGGACTTCCTATGGCTACACCTTC.